Listed below are T cell receptor beta chains from one sample, sequenced in a study of post-analysis software for immune sequencing data. TCRdb itself ran the PCR reads through MiXCR, one entry per CDR3 protein. The data show fewer than 900,000 distinct CDR3 sequences, around 42% seen once. The sequenced sample consisted of blood. Receptors originate from a girl aged 10 to 17 with multiple sclerosis. Each CDR3 is given with its conserved first and last residue. Each record gives: V gene, clone size, J gene, CDR3 length, CDR3 protein. For some rows the clone size is stated as once, few or many, or as a class when expanded; others skip it.

>TRBV7-8|.|TRBJ1-2|14
CASSMGQGLYGYTF
>TRBV7-9|once|TRBJ1-3|14
CASSPDRGRTTIYF
>TRBV29-1|.|TRBJ2-3|13
CSVARGSTDTQYF
>TRBV6-5|few|TRBJ2-5|11
CASSYRSTQYF
>TRBV27|.|TRBJ2-1|15
CASSFQRTGGNEQVF
>TRBV29-1|.|TRBJ2-5|14
CSVEDTRGEETQYF
>TRBV29-1|few|TRBJ2-3|16
CSVEIGTSGSKDTQYF
>TRBV29-1|few|TRBJ2-3|12
CSVEAPSDTQYF
>TRBV7-9|once|TRBJ2-5|14
CASSLRTGPETQYF
>TRBV5-1|.|.|16
CASSLEVESSFYEQYF
>TRBV7-2|.|TRBJ2-1|15
CASSLDGTPNNEQFF
>TRBV7-2|.|.|14
CASTYTSGDYEQYF
>TRBV28|few|TRBJ1-1|13
CASSHDRDTEAFF
>TRBV29-1|.|TRBJ2-1|13
CSVSGTGLNEQFF
>TRBV3-1|.|.|12
CASSQVNREQYF
>TRBV4-1|few|TRBJ2-3|16
CASSQEFTVTSDTQYF
>TRBV7-9|.|TRBJ2-5|16
CASSPGTSGVQETQYF
>TRBV7-9|.|TRBJ2-1|16
CASSGGLAAAFGEQFF
>TRBV7-2|.|TRBJ2-1|16
CASSSFGAGASDEQFF
>TRBV12-3/TRBV12-4|few|.|15
CASRRGLADAYEQYF
>TRBV7-9|few|TRBJ2-1|14
CASSLPAVLDEQFF
>TRBV15|few|TRBJ2-4|15
CATSRVGTAKNIQYF
>TRBV9|.|TRBJ2-1|13
CASSVEGRHEQFF
>TRBV20-1|few|TRBJ2-1|15
CSALTGSSSYNEQFF